One sample yielded the 14 T cell receptor beta chains listed below, sequenced in a study of blood T cell repertoires in COVID-19. Assay: immunoSEQ multiplex PCR; the TCRdb copy retains only in-frame clones and omits some. Of around 180,000 clones listed, around 89% were seen once; the top ten hold approximately 4%. Material for sequencing was peripheral blood. These receptors were obtained from a human donor in a cohort sampled during active COVID-19.

The chain employs TRBV19 and TRBJ2-1; 7 positions agree with TRBD2. The CDR3 totals 17 residues. Germline V gene lookup returns CDR1 LNHDA and CDR2 SQIVND (reference sequence). Germline trimming cut 5 bases from V and 0 bases from J; bases unmatched to any gene: 10. CDR3 DNA sequence: TGTGCCAGTAGTCCCAGACTAGCCGCCTTCTCCTACAATGAGCAGTTCTTC. It specifies CASSPRLAAFSYNEQFF.

The chain joins TRBV19 to TRBJ2-5; the match to TRBD1 covers 8 bases. Germline values: CDR1 LNHDA, CDR2 SQIVND (reference sequence). The CDR3 is 14 amino acids. J lost 4 bases, V lost 5 bases, and 6 bases had no gene match. The CDR3 nucleotides are TGTGCCAGTAGTCCGACAGGGGTCCGAGAGACCCAGTACTTC. Translation: CASSPTGVRETQYF.

The V and J genes are TRBV9 and TRBJ1-2; D might be TRBD1 (6 bases). Trimming cost V 4 bases and J 7 bases, with 14 bases left between them. The length of the CDR3 is 13 residues. CDR1 is SGDLS, CDR2 YYNGEE, per germline. The DNA of the CDR3 is TGTGCCAGCAGCCTCGGGGGGCCGGGTGGCTACACCTTC. Its translation: CASSLGGPGGYTF.

The rearrangement links TRBV19 to TRBJ1-1, with D perhaps TRBD1 (6 bases). The ends were cut back, 6 bases at V and 1 base at J, with 12 bases in the middle. The CDR3 spans 14 residues. Germline assignment: CDR1 LNHDA and CDR2 SQIVND (reference sequence). The CDR3 loop reads CASSQGRWNTEAFF. CDR3 DNA: TGTGCCAGTAGCCAGGGGAGATGGAACACTGAAGCTTTCTTT.

This chain joins TRBV20-1 and TRBJ1-1; D is unresolved. CDR1 is DFQATT, CDR2 SNEGSKA, per germline (reference sequence). V lost 3 bases and J lost 3, with 5 bases in between. The CDR3 is 11 residues long. The CDR3 nucleotides are TGCAGTGCTAGGGTAGACACTGAAGCTTTCTTT. Amino acid sequence: CSARVDTEAFF.

V usage is TRBV4-3 and J usage is TRBJ2-3, with D unresolved. Trimming stripped 4 bases from V and 2 bases from J, with 13 bases between. The CDR3 contains 15 residues. Germline lookup yields CDR1 LGHNA and CDR2 YSLEER. DNA for the CDR3: TGCGCCAGCAGCCGACAACTGAGCCCCACAGATACGCAGTATTTT. It specifies CASSRQLSPTDTQYF.

CDR3 sequence: CASTGGPTRTQYF. The CDR3 DNA reads as TGTGCCAGCACGGGGGGACCTACTCGGACCCAGTACTTC. The chain links TRBV6-5 to TRBJ2-5; the match to TRBD2 covers 7 bases. V was clipped by 7 bases and J by 7 bases; unmatched bases: 9. CDR3 size: 13 residues. The germline gives CDR1 MNHEY, CDR2 SVGAGI.

This chain connects TRBV7-9 to TRBJ1-1; D call uncertain. The CDR3 spans 14 residues. Trimming took off 1 base at V and 7 bases at J, with 13 bases between the two ends. From germline, CDR1 is SEHNR and CDR2 FQNEAQ (reference sequence). The CDR3 DNA follows: TGTGCCAGCAGCTTAGAACCTGGTGCGGGTGAAGCTTTCTTT. Its protein product is CASSLEPGAGEAFF.

V usage is TRBV24-1 and J usage is TRBJ1-1, with 7 bases lining up with TRBD1. This CDR3 spans 19 amino acids. The V gene's germline CDR1 is KGHDR and CDR2 SFDVKD. The J segment lost 3 bases and the V segment lost 0 bases, leaving 15 bases of the junction unmatched. The DNA of the CDR3 is TGTGCCACCAGTGATTTGCCCTTATCTCCCGACAGGGAGGACACTGAAGCTTTCTTT. Its translation: CATSDLPLSPDREDTEAFF.

This chain joins TRBV15 and TRBJ2-3, with TRBD2 as a possible D gene (6 bases). The CDR3 totals 16 residues. Germline CDR1 reads LNHNV; CDR2 reads YYDKDF (reference sequence). With 3 bases removed from V and 3 bases from J, the gap between germline ends came to 16 bases. CDR3 loop: CATSRESVGGTDTQYF. CDR3 in DNA: TGTGCCACCAGCAGGGAGAGTGTCGGGGGTACAGATACGCAGTATTTT.

This chain connects TRBV3-1 (or the pseudogene TRBV3-2) to TRBJ1-5; TRBD1 is a possible D gene (5 bases). The germline V gene encodes CDR1 LGHDT and CDR2 YNNKEL (reference sequence). V shed 8 bases and J shed 2 bases, with 10 bases lying between them. The CDR3 covers 13 residues. The CDR3 is CASRRGGNQPQHF. DNA of the CDR3: TGTGCCAGCCGGAGGGGAGGCAATCAGCCCCAGCATTTT.

V usage is TRBV14 and J usage is TRBJ2-3; D remains ambiguous. V lost 3 bases and J 4 bases, leaving 11 bases between the germline ends. Germline CDR1 reads SGHDN; CDR2 reads FVKESK. The length of the CDR3 is 14 residues. The CDR3 DNA sequence: TGTGCCAGCAGCCACAGAACCTTGCCAGATACGCAGTATTTT. Its translation is CASSHRTLPDTQYF. The whole variable domain, remainder taken from reference TRBV14 and TRBJ2-3, is EAGVTQFPSHSVIEKGQTVTLRCDPISGHDNLYWYRRVMGKEIKFLLHFVKESKQDESGMPNNRFLAERTGGTYSTLKVQPAELEDSGVYFCASSHRTLPDTQYFGPGTRLTVL.

The J gene is TRBJ1-3, the V gene TRBV28; D perhaps matches TRBD1 (5 bases). V shed 2 bases and J shed 0 bases, with 8 bases lying between them. The CDR3 runs 15 residues. The germline V gene has CDR1 MDHEN and CDR2 SYDVKM. CDR3 bases: TGTGCCAGCAGTTTAGGGGGGAGCTCTGGAAACACCATATATTTT. Protein product: CASSLGGSSGNTIYF.

The CDR3 loop is CASSEAVPLHEQYF. CDR3 sequence (DNA): TGTGCCAGCAGTGAAGCGGTGCCGCTACACGAGCAGTACTTC. The chain has TRBV6-1 and TRBJ2-7; D remains ambiguous. The ends were cut back, 0 bases at V and 5 bases at J, with 11 bases in the middle. The CDR3 has 14 amino acids. CDR1 is MNHNS, CDR2 SASEGT, per germline.